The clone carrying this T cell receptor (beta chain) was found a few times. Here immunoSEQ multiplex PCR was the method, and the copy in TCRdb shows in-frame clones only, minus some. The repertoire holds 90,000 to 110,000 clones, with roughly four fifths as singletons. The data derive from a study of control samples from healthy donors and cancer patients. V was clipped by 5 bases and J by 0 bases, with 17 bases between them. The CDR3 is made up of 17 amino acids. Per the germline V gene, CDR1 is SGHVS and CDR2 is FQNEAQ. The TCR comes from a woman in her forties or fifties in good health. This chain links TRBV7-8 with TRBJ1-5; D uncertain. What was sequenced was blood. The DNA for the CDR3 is TGTGCCAGCAGCCCCCGCCGGGGAAACATTAGCAATCAGCCCCAGCATTTT. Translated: CASSPRRGNISNQPQHF.